This T cell receptor (beta chain) was observed in a study of shared T cell receptors in the human thymus. The V end lost 3 bases, the J end lost 6 bases, and 17 bases lay between the germline ends. The germline gives CDR1 MDHEN, CDR2 SYDVKM. CDR3 length: 15 residues. Measured with immunoSEQ multiplex PCR; TCRdb has only the in-frame clones, and not every one. The sample records hundreds of thousands of clones, about 89% being singletons. This clone was counted once. This sample also appeared in a second study, on human thymus T cells. This second study notes: The thymus tissue came from resections taken during corrective heart surgery. The related literature has documented a marked overlap of thymic repertoires among unrelated individuals.

This TCR derives from a boy younger than two with a congenital heart defect. What was sequenced was thymocytes. V usage is TRBV28 and J usage is TRBJ1-2; D is perhaps TRBD1 (5 bases). CDR3 protein: CASSLPRGGANGYTF. The CDR3 DNA follows: TGTGCCAGCAGTTTGCCCCGGGGAGGGGCGAATGGCTACACCTTC.